Shown below are 32 T cell receptor beta chains from a single sample sequenced in a study of beta chain features in type 1 diabetes. Their antigens remain unidentified. General study points: TCRB CDR3s were moderately but significantly shorter in Type 1 diabetes patients in all four CD4+ subsets.

Sequenced material consisted of expressed TCRB transcripts (all of the isolated RNA was reverse transcribed). Measured with immunoSEQ multiplex PCR; TCRdb has only the in-frame clones, and not every one. The repertoire includes about 260,000 clones, roughly 21% of them detected once, and about 0.028% sits in the top ten. Sequencing input: naive CD4+ T cells from blood. All receptors come from a woman aged 35 to 49 with type 1 diabetes.

The table lists this clone with a few counts. The chain has TRBV4-1 and TRBJ2-3, with D possibly matching TRBD2 (5 bases). V was clipped by 1 base and J by 2 bases, with 13 bases between them. In germline, CDR1 is MGHRA, CDR2 YSYEKL. The CDR3 has 16 amino acids. CDR3 DNA sequence: TGCGCCAGCAGCCAAGGGAGGAATACTCCCACAGATACGCAGTATTTT. This translates into CASSQGRNTPTDTQYF.

Concerning this clone itself: The same CDR3 is also encoded by other DNA sequences in this sample. The chain links TRBV18 to TRBJ2-5, with D possibly being TRBD2 (5 bases). V lost 2 bases and J 5 bases, leaving 12 bases between the germline ends. Germline V CDR1 and CDR2: KGHSH, LQKENI. The CDR3 spans 14 residues. The CDR3 DNA sequence: TGTGCCAGCTCACCATCACGAGGGTCGGAGACCCAGTACTTC. Its translation is CASSPSRGSETQYF. The complete variable domain, with remaining parts taken from reference TRBV18 and TRBJ2-5, reads NAGVMQNPRHLVRRRGQEARLRCSPMKGHSHVYWYRQLPEEGLKFMVYLQKENIIDESGMPKERFSAEFPKEGPSILRIQQVVRGDSAAYFCASSPSRGSETQYFGPGTRLLVL.

For this clone: The sample contains more than one DNA sequence encoding this CDR3. V and J are TRBV19 and TRBJ2-5; TRBD1 agrees at 7 bases. The germline V gene has CDR1 LNHDA and CDR2 SQIVND (reference sequence). The J segment lost 4 bases and the V segment lost 3 bases, leaving 5 bases of the junction unmatched. The CDR3 is 14 amino acids. In DNA form, the CDR3 reads TGTGCCAGTAGTATCGACAGGGCAGGAGAGACCCAGTACTTC. Amino acids: CASSIDRAGETQYF.

The CDR3 coding sequence is TGTGCCAGCAGCTTAGGGACTAGCCGAGAGACCCAGTACTTC. It yields the protein CASSLGTSRETQYF. The chain links TRBV7-9 to TRBJ2-5, with TRBD2 matching 8 bases. V dropped 1 base and J dropped 4; count of bases not matched to a gene: 2. Germline V gene lookup returns CDR1 SEHNR and CDR2 FQNEAQ (reference sequence). This CDR3 spans 14 amino acids.

This chain uses TRBV7-2 with TRBJ1-4, with D tentatively TRBD1 (5 bases). The CDR3 extends over 16 amino acids. Per the germline V gene, CDR1 is SGHTA and CDR2 is FQGNSA. V dropped 2 bases and J dropped 8 bases, with 18 bases sitting between them. DNA of the CDR3: TGTGCCAGCAGCTTAAGACTCGGGGGTCAGGGAGAAAAACTGTTTTTT. It yields the protein CASSLRLGGQGEKLFF.

J is TRBJ2-5 and V is TRBV5-4; 11 bases are shared with TRBD2. V lost 2 bases to trimming and J lost 4 bases; unmatched junction nucleotides: 10. In germline, CDR1 is SGHNT, CDR2 YYREEE (reference sequence). The CDR3 length is 17 residues. For the CDR3, the DNA is TGTGCCAGCAGCTTAAGTCTAGCGGGGGGCCAGGGAGAGACCCAGTACTTC. Encoded protein: CASSLSLAGGQGETQYF.

The chain links TRBV9 to TRBJ2-7; the D gene is possibly TRBD1 (6 bases). Per germline, CDR1 SGDLS and CDR2 YYNGEE. The CDR3 has 13 amino acids. V was trimmed by 4 bases and J by 2 bases, leaving 10 bases between them. The CDR3 reads CASSKGQTYEQYF. CDR3 DNA sequence: TGTGCCAGCAGCAAAGGACAGACCTACGAGCAGTACTTC.

This clone has more than one count but fewer than ten. The genes are TRBV30 and TRBJ1-1; D is undetermined. This CDR3 spans 13 amino acids. Trimming stripped 4 bases from V and 4 bases from J, with 13 bases between. Per the germline V gene, CDR1 is GTSNPN and CDR2 is SVGIG (reference sequence). The DNA for the CDR3 is TGTGCCTGGACAGAGGCGGTCTTCACTGAAGCTTTCTTT. It encodes CAWTEAVFTEAFF.

This clone has more than one count but fewer than ten. The V call is TRBV7-9, the J call TRBJ2-3, with 9 nucleotides matching TRBD2. V trimming: 4 bases; J trimming: 2 bases; junction bases outside the gene matches: 4. From germline, CDR1 is SEHNR and CDR2 FQNEAQ (reference sequence). The CDR3 totals 15 residues. CDR3 nucleotides: TGTGCCAGCAGCTCCCTAGCGGGAAACACAGATACGCAGTATTTT. Its protein is CASSSLAGNTDTQYF.

This clone was seen a few times. The V and J genes are TRBV7-2 and TRBJ2-3; D remains unclear. CDR3 length: 13 amino acids. Germline-derived CDR1 and CDR2 are SGHTA and FQGNSA. V gave up 5 bases and J gave up 5 bases, with 11 bases separating them. DNA of the CDR3: TGTGCCAGCAGCCTAGACCGCGGAGATACGCAGTATTTT. It codes for CASSLDRGDTQYF.

The gene calls are TRBV11-3 and TRBJ2-1; D is possibly TRBD2 (6 bases). The CDR3 covers 12 residues. V dropped 3 bases and J dropped 13 bases, with 13 bases sitting between them. The germline CDR1 and CDR2 sequences are SGHNT and YENEEA. The CDR3 DNA reads TGTGCCAGCAGCTTTCAGGAGGGCGCTCAGTTCTTC. Protein product: CASSFQEGAQFF.

V and J are TRBV7-3 and TRBJ2-2, with TRBD2 identical over 10 bases. CDR1 SGHTA and CDR2 FQGTGA come from the germline V gene. CDR3 length: 16 residues. Unmatched junction bases numbered 0, after V lost 2 bases and J lost 0 bases. This CDR3 reads CASSLGLAANTGELFF. CDR3 in DNA: TGTGCCAGCAGCTTAGGACTAGCGGCGAACACCGGGGAGCTGTTTTTT. The full variable domain, with the rest looked up from reference TRBV7-3 and TRBJ2-2, is GAGVSQTPSNKVTEKGKYVELRCDPISGHTALYWYRQSLGQGPEFLIYFQGTGAADDSGLPNDRFFAVRPEGSVSTLKIQRTERGDSAVYLCASSLGLAANTGELFFGEGSRLTVL.

This clone showed up just a few times. The V call is TRBV2, the J call TRBJ2-7; the D gene is possibly TRBD2 (5 bases). This CDR3 is built from 11 residues. Trimming pared 9 bases from V and 3 bases from J, leaving 9 bases between. Germline CDR1 reads SNHLY; CDR2 reads FYNNEI. Here the CDR3 DNA reads TGTGCCAGTCTGGACTTCTACGAGCAGTACTTC. It translates to CASLDFYEQYF.

In this sample, this clone turned up a few times. The V and J genes are TRBV4-1 and TRBJ2-2; the match to TRBD2 covers 7 bases. Per the germline V gene, CDR1 is MGHRA and CDR2 is YSYEKL. J gave up 4 bases and V 2 bases, and 4 bases lay outside the gene matches. The CDR3 consists of 15 residues. In nucleotides, the CDR3 is TGCGCCAGCAGCCAATCCGGGGGGACCACCGGGGAGCTGTTTTTT. The encoded protein is CASSQSGGTTGELFF.

V gene TRBV2 combines with J gene TRBJ2-5; possibly TRBD1 for D (5 bases). Trimming cost V 5 bases and J 2 bases, with 9 bases left between them. Germline V gene sequence: CDR1 SNHLY, CDR2 FYNNEI. The CDR3 loop spans 13 amino acids. This CDR3 reads CASSSDRQETQYF. For the CDR3, the DNA is TGTGCCAGCAGTTCCGACAGACAAGAGACCCAGTACTTC.

V usage is TRBV29-1 and J usage is TRBJ1-4; 7 bases are a match to TRBD1. V trimming: 7 bases; J trimming: 8 bases; junction bases outside the gene matches: 7. The CDR3 covers 12 residues. The germline CDR1 and CDR2 sequences are SQVTM and ANQGSEA. DNA of the CDR3: TGCAGCGCCACAGGGGCTGGGGAAAAACTGTTTTTT. It translates to CSATGAGEKLFF.

The genes are TRBV7-3 and TRBJ2-5, with 7 bases fitting TRBD1. With V trimmed by 5 bases and J by 2 bases, 5 bases remained unmatched. Germline CDR1 is SGHTA and CDR2 is FQGTGA. The CDR3 has 14 amino acids. For the CDR3, the DNA is TGTGCCAGCAGCACCTTGACAGGGCAAGAGACCCAGTACTTC. Its protein product is CASSTLTGQETQYF. The full variable domain, with the rest looked up from reference TRBV7-3 and TRBJ2-5, is GAGVSQTPSNKVTEKGKYVELRCDPISGHTALYWYRQSLGQGPEFLIYFQGTGAADDSGLPNDRFFAVRPEGSVSTLKIQRTERGDSAVYLCASSTLTGQETQYFGPGTRLLVL.

The genes are TRBV7-8 and TRBJ1-1; tentatively, D is TRBD1 (6 bases). The CDR3 loop spans 19 amino acids. The germline V gene encodes CDR1 SGHVS and CDR2 FQNEAQ. Trimming removed 5 bases from V and 4 bases from J, with 29 bases in between. In DNA, the CDR3 is TGTGCCAGCAGCACCCAGACGAGGGGGGGCCGAAGTAGGCGCACTGAAGCTTTCTTT. Translated, it gives CASSTQTRGGRSRRTEAFF. Full variable domain (rest looked up from reference TRBV7-8 and TRBJ1-1): GAGVSQSPRYKVAKRGQDVALRCDPISGHVSLFWYQQALGQGPEFLTYFQNEAQLDKSGLPSDRFFAERPEGSVSTLKIQRTQQEDSAVYLCASSTQTRGGRSRRTEAFFGQGTRLTVV.

This chain connects TRBV29-1 to TRBJ2-7, with 9 bases lining up with TRBD1. Germline assignment: CDR1 SQVTM and CDR2 ANQGSEA. The CDR3 runs 13 residues. Trimming cost V 4 bases and J 3 bases; bases outside gene matches: 4. The CDR3 loop is CSVGTGEIYEQYF. The DNA of the CDR3 is TGCAGCGTTGGGACAGGGGAGATCTACGAGCAGTACTTC.

J is TRBJ2-6 and V is TRBV30; the D is unclear. This CDR3 is built from 14 residues. Germline V gene data show CDR1 as GTSNPN and CDR2 as SVGIG (reference sequence). Between the trimmed V and J ends, which lost 2 bases and 1 base, there was a span of 6 bases. CDR3 sequence: CAWSLLSGANVLTF. The CDR3 bases are TGTGCCTGGAGTCTCCTATCTGGGGCCAACGTCCTGACTTTC.

In regard to this clone: Additional DNA sequences in this sample encode the identical CDR3. The V gene is TRBV19, the J gene TRBJ2-1, with D possibly matching TRBD1 (5 bases). This CDR3 comprises 15 residues. V lost 3 bases and J lost 6, with 15 bases in between. Germline V gene sequence: CDR1 LNHDA, CDR2 SQIVND (reference sequence). This CDR3 is CASSIRQGSGNEQFF. Here the CDR3 DNA reads TGTGCCAGTAGTATTCGGCAGGGATCTGGCAATGAGCAGTTCTTC.

The V gene is TRBV30, the J gene TRBJ2-7, with TRBD1 matching 8 bases. The CDR3 totals 13 residues. Germline CDR1 is GTSNPN and CDR2 is SVGIG (reference sequence). V dropped 4 bases and J dropped 6; count of bases not matched to a gene: 8. This chain's CDR3 is CAWTGQGLSEQYF. CDR3 sequence (DNA): TGTGCCTGGACCGGACAGGGTCTCTCCGAGCAGTACTTC.

This clone was detected a few times. The rearrangement uses TRBV28 and TRBJ1-2; possible D gene TRBD1, 5 bases. Trimming removed 4 bases from V and 8 bases from J, with 11 bases in between. The CDR3 extends over 12 amino acids. Germline V gene data show CDR1 as MDHEN and CDR2 as SYDVKM. The CDR3 DNA reads as TGTGCCAGCAGTTCCTCCAGGGCCGGCTACACCTTC. The encoded protein is CASSSSRAGYTF.

J is TRBJ1-2 and V is TRBV30, with 9 nucleotides matching TRBD1. The CDR3 has 15 residues. Germline CDR1 GTSNPN, CDR2 SVGIG (reference sequence). Unmatched junction bases numbered 7, after V lost 3 bases and J lost 2 bases. CDR3 region: CAWSPQGASNYGYTF. The CDR3 region has the DNA TGTGCCTGGAGCCCACAGGGGGCGTCGAACTATGGCTACACCTTC. The entire variable domain, with the rest obtained from reference TRBV30 and TRBJ1-2, is as follows: SQTIHQWPATLVQPVGSPLSLECTVEGTSNPNLYWYRQAAGRGLQLLFYSVGIGQISSEVPQNLSASRPQDRQFILSSKKLLLSDSGFYLCAWSPQGASNYGYTFGSGTRLTVV.

J is TRBJ2-3 and V is TRBV4-3; 8 positions match TRBD1. The CDR3 sequence is 17 residues long. Germline V gives CDR1 LGHNA, CDR2 YSLEER. Unmatched junction bases numbered 7, after V lost 1 base and J lost 1 base. CDR3 in amino acids: CASSQVLQGAGTDTQYF. CDR3 bases: TGCGCCAGCAGCCAAGTCCTCCAGGGGGCCGGCACAGATACGCAGTATTTT.

The chain uses TRBV29-1 and TRBJ1-5; 10 bases fit TRBD1. The ends lost 7 bases at V and 4 bases at J; junction bases unmatched: 4. This CDR3 has 13 residues. Germline V CDR1 and CDR2: SQVTM, ANQGSEA. The CDR3 nucleotides are TGCAGCGCCCGGGACAGGGGAAATCAGCCCCAGCATTTT. Its protein product is CSARDRGNQPQHF.

The CDR3 nucleotides are TGTGCCAGCAGCTTAATTGGCGGGGCAAGCACAGATACGCAGTATTTT. Translation gives CASSLIGGASTDTQYF. V is TRBV7-9 and J is TRBJ2-3; a possible D gene is TRBD2 (6 bases). Trimming pared 2 bases from V and 0 bases from J, leaving 12 bases between. From germline, CDR1 is SEHNR and CDR2 FQNEAQ (reference sequence). The CDR3 has 16 amino acids.

This clone was picked up a small number of times. This chain connects TRBV25-1 to TRBJ1-2, with D possibly TRBD1 on 5 matching bases. Germline V gene lookup returns CDR1 MGHDK and CDR2 SYGVNS. Trimming took off 5 bases at V and 8 bases at J, with 21 bases between the two ends. This CDR3 has 15 amino acids. DNA of the CDR3: TGTGCCAGCAGTCCCGGGGGTGGGGTACTTGGCGGCTACACCTTC. Translation: CASSPGGGVLGGYTF.

This rearrangement joins TRBV4-3 to TRBJ2-2, with a tentative D call TRBD2 (6 bases). In germline, CDR1 is LGHNA, CDR2 YSLEER. Trimming pared 3 bases from V and 5 bases from J, leaving 10 bases between. The CDR3 is 14 amino acids. The CDR3 is CASSQEGGTGELFF. The CDR3, as DNA: TGCGCCAGCAGCCAGGAGGGTGGGACCGGGGAGCTGTTTTTT.

The CDR3, as DNA: TGTGCCAGCAGCAGCGGGAGGAACAATGAGCAGTTCTTC. This sequence encodes CASSSGRNNEQFF. This rearrangement joins TRBV2 to TRBJ2-1; 9 bases align to TRBD2. Germline values: CDR1 SNHLY, CDR2 FYNNEI. The CDR3 spans 13 residues. The trim removed 6 bases at V and 5 bases at J, leaving 2 bases unmatched. The complete variable domain, with remaining parts taken from reference TRBV2 and TRBJ2-1, reads EPEVTQTPSHQVTQMGQEVILRCVPISNHLYFYWYRQILGQKVEFLVSFYNNEISEKSEIFDDQFSVERPDGSNFTLKIRSTKLEDSAMYFCASSSGRNNEQFFGPGTRLTVL.

The rearrangement links TRBV2 to TRBJ2-3; possible D gene TRBD2, 5 bases. V was pared by 8 bases and J by 0 bases, with 9 bases between. The V gene's germline CDR1 is SNHLY and CDR2 FYNNEI. This CDR3 has 13 amino acids. CDR3 loop: CASGGSSTDTQYF. The CDR3 coding sequence is TGTGCCAGCGGAGGCAGTAGCACAGATACGCAGTATTTT. The whole variable domain, remainder taken from reference TRBV2 and TRBJ2-3, is EPEVTQTPSHQVTQMGQEVILRCVPISNHLYFYWYRQILGQKVEFLVSFYNNEISEKSEIFDDQFSVERPDGSNFTLKIRSTKLEDSAMYFCASGGSSTDTQYFGPGTRLTVL.

The V call is TRBV9, the J call TRBJ1-6, with 7 bases lining up with TRBD1. The germline CDR1 and CDR2 sequences are SGDLS and YYNGEE. The CDR3 spans 14 residues. V lost 0 bases, J lost 10 bases, and 4 bases stayed unmatched. CDR3 loop: CASSVGQGKSPLHF. As DNA, the CDR3 is TGTGCCAGCAGCGTAGGACAGGGAAAGTCACCCCTCCACTTT.